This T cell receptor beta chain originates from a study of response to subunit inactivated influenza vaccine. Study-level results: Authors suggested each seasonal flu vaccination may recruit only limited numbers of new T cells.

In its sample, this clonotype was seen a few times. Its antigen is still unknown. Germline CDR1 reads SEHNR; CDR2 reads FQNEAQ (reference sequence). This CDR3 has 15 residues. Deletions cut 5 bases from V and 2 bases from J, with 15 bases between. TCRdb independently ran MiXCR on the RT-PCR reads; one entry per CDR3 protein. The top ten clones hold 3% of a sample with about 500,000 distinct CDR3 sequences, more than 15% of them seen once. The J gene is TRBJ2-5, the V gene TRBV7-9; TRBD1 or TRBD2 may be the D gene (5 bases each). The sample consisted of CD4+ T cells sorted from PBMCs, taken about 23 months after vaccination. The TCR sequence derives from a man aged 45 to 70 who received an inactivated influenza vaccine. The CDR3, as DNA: TGTGCCAGCAGCGGAGAGGGGTCGCGACAAGAGACCCAGTACTTC. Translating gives CASSGEGSRQETQYF.